Presented here are 20 T cell receptor beta chains from one specimen sequenced in a study of blood T cell repertoires in COVID-19. Here immunoSEQ multiplex PCR was the method, and the copy in TCRdb shows in-frame clones only, minus some. The sample shows 30,000 to 40,000 clones, 70% to 90% of them seen only once. Specimen: peripheral blood. The receptor set was obtained from a woman of 80 years or more with active or convalescent COVID-19.

This rearrangement joins TRBV3-1 (or the pseudogene TRBV3-2) to TRBJ2-1; 9 nucleotides agree with TRBD1. Germline CDR1 and CDR2: LGHDT and YNNKEL (reference sequence). The CDR3 covers 14 residues. V trimming: 5 bases; J trimming: 5 bases; junction bases outside the gene matches: 4. DNA of the CDR3: TGTGCCAGCAGCGGGGGGACAGGGAACAATGAGCAGTTCTTC. Protein sequence: CASSGGTGNNEQFF.

The chain has TRBV29-1 and TRBJ1-1; 8 nucleotides agree with TRBD1. This CDR3 is built from 13 residues. Germline-derived CDR1 and CDR2 are SQVTM and ANQGSEA. V lost 7 bases to trimming and J lost 0 bases; unmatched junction nucleotides: 4. In DNA form, the CDR3 reads TGCAGCGCAGGGGGCCAAATGAACACTGAAGCTTTCTTT. Its translation is CSAGGQMNTEAFF.

This clone was counted a few times. The rearrangement links TRBV7-3 to TRBJ1-1; D not resolved. The germline V gene encodes CDR1 SGHTA and CDR2 FQGTGA. The CDR3 length is 13 residues. The germline V and J ends were trimmed by 2 bases and 5 bases, with 9 bases remaining between them. The CDR3 DNA reads TGTGCCAGCAGCTTACTTACGAGAACTGAAGCTTTCTTT. This gives the protein CASSLLTRTEAFF.

The chain is built from TRBV5-1 and TRBJ2-3; 10 nucleotides line up with TRBD1. Germline trimming cut 4 bases from V and 3 bases from J; bases unmatched to any gene: 2. The CDR3 sequence is 14 residues long. Germline V gene data show CDR1 as SGHRS and CDR2 as YFSETQ. The CDR3 nucleotides are TGCGCCAGCAGCGTGGGACAGGGGACAGATACGCAGTATTTT. Residues: CASSVGQGTDTQYF.

The rearrangement uses TRBV5-1 and TRBJ2-2; weak D call: TRBD2 (5 bases). Germline CDR1 SGHRS, CDR2 YFSETQ. The CDR3 totals 16 residues. The ends were cut back, 1 base at V and 0 bases at J, with 10 bases in the middle. The CDR3 is CASSLSGSTNTGELFF. The CDR3 bases are TGCGCCAGCAGCTTGTCGGGGTCAACGAACACCGGGGAGCTGTTTTTT.

J is TRBJ1-4 and V is TRBV19; 10 bases fit TRBD1. Germline V gene sequence: CDR1 LNHDA, CDR2 SQIVND (reference sequence). V trimming: 5 bases; J trimming: 8 bases; junction bases outside the gene matches: 8. This CDR3 region has 15 residues. The CDR3, as DNA: TGTGCCAGTAGTGCGCGGACAGGGGGGTTGGAAAAACTGTTTTTT. Its protein product is CASSARTGGLEKLFF. Full variable domain (missing parts from reference TRBV19 and TRBJ1-4): DGGITQSPKYLFRKEGQNVTLSCEQNLNHDAMYWYRQDPGQGLRLIYYSQIVNDFQKGDIAEGYSVSREKKESFPLTVTSAQKNPTAFYLCASSARTGGLEKLFFGSGTQLSVL.

This clone was picked up a small number of times. This sequence joins TRBV7-9 and TRBJ1-5; D may be TRBD1 (6 bases). CDR1 and CDR2 from the germline V gene are SEHNR and FQNEAQ (reference sequence). The CDR3 is 15 amino acids. V lost 3 bases to trimming and J lost 6 bases, with 15 bases between them. CDR3 DNA: TGTGCCAGCAGCTTTGGGGAGGGGGTAGCTCAGCCCCAGCATTTT. Translating it yields CASSFGEGVAQPQHF.

The chain combines TRBV6-6 with TRBJ1-2; D might be TRBD1 (6 bases). The V gene's germline CDR1 is MNHNY and CDR2 SVGAGI (reference sequence). Trimming cost V 10 bases and J 1 base, with 16 bases left between them. The CDR3 is 14 amino acids. The CDR3 reads CATAGTRDNYGYTF. The CDR3 region has the DNA TGTGCCACCGCCGGGACACGCGATAACTATGGCTACACCTTC.

The DNA of the CDR3 is TGTGCCACGGGAGGGCCTCCGTATTACGAGCAGTACTTC. Residues: CATGGPPYYEQYF. V gene TRBV12-3 or TRBV12-4 combines with J gene TRBJ2-7; 8 bases are a match to TRBD2. J gave up 4 bases and V 10 bases, and 9 bases lay outside the gene matches. The CDR3 spans 13 residues.

This clone was detected once. This chain joins TRBV28 and TRBJ2-1; 12 bases align to TRBD2. The CDR3 has 17 amino acids. Germline CDR1 MDHEN, CDR2 SYDVKM. The V and J ends lost 7 bases and 8 bases, in that order; junction bases with no gene match: 15. CDR3 DNA sequence: TGTGCCAGCACCTCGACCGGGCTAGCGGGAGGGCCCCATGAGCAGTTCTTC. Translation gives CASTSTGLAGGPHEQFF. Using reference TRBV28 and TRBJ2-1 for the parts outside the CDR3, the full variable domain is DVKVTQSSRYLVKRTGEKVFLECVQDMDHENMFWYRQDPGLGLRLIYFSYDVKMKEKGDIPEGYSVSREKKERFSLILESASTNQTSMYLCASTSTGLAGGPHEQFFGPGTRLTVL.

V is TRBV20-1 and J is TRBJ2-7; D is unresolved. Trimming took 3 bases from V and 2 from J, leaving 14 bases between them. The germline V gene has CDR1 DFQATT and CDR2 SNEGSKA (reference sequence). The CDR3 spans 14 residues. CDR3 protein: CSASAVRSPYEQYF. The CDR3 nucleotides read TGCAGTGCTAGTGCGGTCAGGTCCCCCTACGAGCAGTACTTC.

This clone was seen a few times. This chain joins TRBV5-1 and TRBJ1-5, with 8 positions matching TRBD1. Germline trimming cut 3 bases from V and 4 bases from J; bases unmatched to any gene: 3. This CDR3 has 14 residues. CDR1 and CDR2 from the germline V gene are SGHRS and YFSETQ. As DNA, the CDR3 is TGCGCCAGCAGCTACGGGACAGGAAATCAGCCCCAGCATTTT. It specifies CASSYGTGNQPQHF.

The chain couples TRBV12-3 or TRBV12-4 to TRBJ1-3; D is ambiguous. The CDR3 loop spans 13 amino acids. V was shortened by 7 bases and J by 2 bases, with 9 bases between the two germline ends. The CDR3 region is CASTPRAGNTIYF. The CDR3 nucleotides read TGTGCCAGCACCCCGCGGGCTGGAAACACCATATATTTT.

The chain combines TRBV5-4 with TRBJ2-7; 7 bases are shared with TRBD1. The ends lost 7 bases at V and 0 bases at J; junction bases unmatched: 7. The CDR3 is 14 residues long. Germline V gene lookup returns CDR1 SGHNT and CDR2 YYREEE (reference sequence). CDR3 region: CASAARDSSYEQYF. CDR3 DNA sequence: TGTGCCAGCGCGGCCCGGGACAGCTCCTACGAGCAGTACTTC.

The chain employs TRBV30 and TRBJ2-3; D possibly corresponds to TRBD2 (5 bases). Trimming removed 8 bases from V and 2 bases from J, with 11 bases in between. The CDR3 runs 12 residues. Per germline, CDR1 GTSNPN and CDR2 SVGIG (reference sequence). The DNA for the CDR3 is TGTGCCCGCGGGCGGACCACAGATACGCAGTATTTT. Its protein is CARGRTTDTQYF.

The rearrangement uses TRBV2 and TRBJ1-1, with D unclear. The ends were cut back, 7 bases at V and 1 base at J, with 13 bases in the middle. Germline values: CDR1 SNHLY, CDR2 FYNNEI. This CDR3 is built from 14 residues. CDR3 residues: CASMPSRKNTEAFF. CDR3 DNA: TGTGCCAGCATGCCTAGTAGGAAGAACACTGAAGCTTTCTTT.

In this sample, this clone turned up a few times. V is TRBV7-3 and J is TRBJ2-3; a weak D match, TRBD2 (6 bases). The length of the CDR3 is 14 residues. The germline V gene encodes CDR1 SGHTA and CDR2 FQGTGA. The V gene lost 3 bases and the J gene lost 0 bases, with 7 bases spanning the gap. The chain's CDR3 is CASSLGLSTDTQYF. In nucleotides, the CDR3 is TGTGCCAGCAGCTTGGGACTCAGCACAGATACGCAGTATTTT.

The table lists this clone with a count of one. The chain carries TRBV6-6 and TRBJ2-7; 8 bases agree with TRBD1. The CDR3 extends over 15 amino acids. V shed 4 bases, J shed 7 bases, and the junction held 12 bases outside the gene matches. Germline loops: CDR1 MNHNY, CDR2 SVGAGI (reference sequence). CDR3 loop: CASSSPPDRGGEQYF. CDR3 nucleotide sequence: TGTGCCAGCAGTTCCCCACCCGACAGGGGTGGAGAGCAGTACTTC.

The CDR3 nucleotides read TGTGCCAGCAGCCAAGAGAGGGCCGACCATGGCTACACCTTC. This gives the protein CASSQERADHGYTF. The chain has TRBV3-1 (or the pseudogene TRBV3-2) and TRBJ1-2; no reliable D call. The CDR3 runs to 14 residues. The V gene's germline CDR1 is LGHDT and CDR2 YNNKEL (reference sequence). The V gene lost 0 bases and the J gene lost 6 bases, with 11 bases spanning the gap.

This sequence joins TRBV7-2 and TRBJ1-3, with D possibly being TRBD1 (6 bases). The CDR3 runs 15 residues. From germline, CDR1 is SGHTA and CDR2 FQGNSA. The germline V and J ends were trimmed by 3 bases and 7 bases, with 16 bases remaining between them. In DNA form, the CDR3 reads TGTGCCAGCAGCTTCGAGGACAGTCCTTGGAACACCATATATTTT. It is translated as CASSFEDSPWNTIYF. Supplemented by reference TRBV7-2 and TRBJ1-3, the full variable domain reads GAGVSQSPSNKVTEKGKDVELRCDPISGHTALYWYRQSLGQGLEFLIYFQGNSAPDKSGLPSDRFSAERTGGSVSTLTIQRTQQEDSAVYLCASSFEDSPWNTIYFGEGSWLTVV.